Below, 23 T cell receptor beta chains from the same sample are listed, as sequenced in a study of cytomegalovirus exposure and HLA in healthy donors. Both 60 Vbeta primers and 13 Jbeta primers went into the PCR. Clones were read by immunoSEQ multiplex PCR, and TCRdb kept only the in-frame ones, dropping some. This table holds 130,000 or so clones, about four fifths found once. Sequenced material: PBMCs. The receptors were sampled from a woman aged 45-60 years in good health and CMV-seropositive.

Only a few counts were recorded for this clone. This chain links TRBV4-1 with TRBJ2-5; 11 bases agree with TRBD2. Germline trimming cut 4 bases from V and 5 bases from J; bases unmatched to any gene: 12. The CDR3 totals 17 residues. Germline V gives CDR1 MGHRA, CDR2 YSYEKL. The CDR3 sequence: CASSPLVSGGARETQYF. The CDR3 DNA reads TGCGCCAGCAGCCCCTTGGTTAGCGGGGGGGCGAGGGAGACCCAGTACTTC.

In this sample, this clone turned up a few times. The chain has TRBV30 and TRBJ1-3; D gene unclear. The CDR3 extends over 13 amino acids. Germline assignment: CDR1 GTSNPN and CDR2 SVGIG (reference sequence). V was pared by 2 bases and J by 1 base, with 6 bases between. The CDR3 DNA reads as TGTGCCTGGAGTAATCTTTCTGGAAACACCATATATTTT. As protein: CAWSNLSGNTIYF.

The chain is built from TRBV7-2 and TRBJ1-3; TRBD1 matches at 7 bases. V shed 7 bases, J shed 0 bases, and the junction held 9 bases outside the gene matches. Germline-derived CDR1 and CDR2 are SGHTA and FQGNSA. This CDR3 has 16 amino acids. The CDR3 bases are TGTGCCAGCATCGAGGGGGCTCTGAGCTCTGGAAACACCATATATTTT. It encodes CASIEGALSSGNTIYF. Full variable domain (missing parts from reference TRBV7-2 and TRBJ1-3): GAGVSQSPSNKVTEKGKDVELRCDPISGHTALYWYRQSLGQGLEFLIYFQGNSAPDKSGLPSDRFSAERTGGSVSTLTIQRTQQEDSAVYLCASIEGALSSGNTIYFGEGSWLTVV.

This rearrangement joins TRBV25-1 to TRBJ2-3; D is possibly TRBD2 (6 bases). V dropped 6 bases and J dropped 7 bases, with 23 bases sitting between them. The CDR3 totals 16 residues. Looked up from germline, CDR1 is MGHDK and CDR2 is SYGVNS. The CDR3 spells CASRGGGDDGNHTQYF. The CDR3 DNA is TGTGCCAGCAGGGGGGGTGGGGACGACGGGAACCATACGCAGTATTTT.

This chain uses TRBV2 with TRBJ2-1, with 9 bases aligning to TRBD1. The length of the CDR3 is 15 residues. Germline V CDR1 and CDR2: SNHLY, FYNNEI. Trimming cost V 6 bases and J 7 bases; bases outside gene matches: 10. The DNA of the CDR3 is TGTGCCAGCAGGACCCAGGGACAGGGTAGGAATGAGCAGTTCTTC. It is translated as CASRTQGQGRNEQFF.

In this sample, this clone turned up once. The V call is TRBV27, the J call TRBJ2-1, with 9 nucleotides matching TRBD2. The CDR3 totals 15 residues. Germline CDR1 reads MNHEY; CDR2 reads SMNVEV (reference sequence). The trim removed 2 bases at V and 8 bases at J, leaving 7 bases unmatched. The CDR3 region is CASSLTGLAFYEQFF. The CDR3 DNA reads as TGTGCCAGCAGTTTAACGGGACTAGCTTTTTATGAGCAGTTCTTC.

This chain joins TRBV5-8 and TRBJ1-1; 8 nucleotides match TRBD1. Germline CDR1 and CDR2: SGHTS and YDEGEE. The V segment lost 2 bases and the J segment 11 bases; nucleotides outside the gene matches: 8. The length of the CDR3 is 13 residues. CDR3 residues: CASSFGQGQGAFF. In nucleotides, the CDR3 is TGTGCCAGCAGCTTCGGACAGGGCCAAGGGGCTTTCTTT.

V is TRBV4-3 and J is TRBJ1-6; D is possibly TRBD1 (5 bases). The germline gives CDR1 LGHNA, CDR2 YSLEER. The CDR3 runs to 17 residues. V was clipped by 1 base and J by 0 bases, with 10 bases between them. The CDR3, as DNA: TGCGCCAGCAGCCAAGGCGTTCAGGGCTCCTATAATTCACCCCTCCACTTT. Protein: CASSQGVQGSYNSPLHF.

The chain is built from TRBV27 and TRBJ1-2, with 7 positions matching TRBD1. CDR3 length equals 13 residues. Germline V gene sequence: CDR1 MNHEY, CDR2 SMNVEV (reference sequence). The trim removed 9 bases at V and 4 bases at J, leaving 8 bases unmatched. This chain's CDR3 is CASSRGLVYGYTF. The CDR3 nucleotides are TGTGCCAGTAGCAGGGGGTTGGTCTATGGCTACACCTTC.

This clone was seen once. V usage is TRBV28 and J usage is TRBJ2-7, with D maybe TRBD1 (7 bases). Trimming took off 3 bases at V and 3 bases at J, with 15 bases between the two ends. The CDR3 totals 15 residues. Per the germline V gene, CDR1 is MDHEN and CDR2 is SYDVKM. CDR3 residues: CASSFSRQGGYEQYF. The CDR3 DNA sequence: TGTGCCAGCAGTTTTAGTCGGCAGGGGGGCTACGAGCAGTACTTC.

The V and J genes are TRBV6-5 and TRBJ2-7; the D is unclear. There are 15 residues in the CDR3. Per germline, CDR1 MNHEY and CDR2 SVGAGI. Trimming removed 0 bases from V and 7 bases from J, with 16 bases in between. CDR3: CASSYSISLSREQYF. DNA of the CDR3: TGTGCCAGCAGTTACTCGATATCCTTATCGAGGGAGCAGTACTTC.

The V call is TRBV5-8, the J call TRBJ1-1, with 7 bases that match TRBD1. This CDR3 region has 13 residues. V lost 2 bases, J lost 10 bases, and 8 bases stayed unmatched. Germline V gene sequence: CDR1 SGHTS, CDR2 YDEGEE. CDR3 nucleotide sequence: TGTGCCAGCAGCTTACCGCAGGGGGGAGGAGCTTTCTTT. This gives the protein CASSLPQGGGAFF.

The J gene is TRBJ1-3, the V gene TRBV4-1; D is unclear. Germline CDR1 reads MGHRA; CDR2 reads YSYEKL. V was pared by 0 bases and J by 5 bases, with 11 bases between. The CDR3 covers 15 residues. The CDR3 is CASSQDRGIRNTIYF. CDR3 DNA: TGCGCCAGCAGCCAAGACCGCGGAATCAGAAACACCATATATTTT.

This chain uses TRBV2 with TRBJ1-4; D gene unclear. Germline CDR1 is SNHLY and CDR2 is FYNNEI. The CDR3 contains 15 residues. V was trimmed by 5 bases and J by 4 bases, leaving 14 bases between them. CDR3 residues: CASSRRAAGNEKLFF. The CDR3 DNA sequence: TGTGCCAGCAGTCGGCGGGCCGCGGGTAATGAAAAACTGTTTTTT.

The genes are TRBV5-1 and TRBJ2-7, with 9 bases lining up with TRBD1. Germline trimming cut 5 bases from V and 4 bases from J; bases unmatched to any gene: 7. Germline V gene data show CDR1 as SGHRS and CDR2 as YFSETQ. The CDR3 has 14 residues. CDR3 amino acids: CASRPGQGTYEQYF. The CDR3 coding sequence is TGCGCCAGCAGACCGGGACAGGGTACTTACGAGCAGTACTTC.

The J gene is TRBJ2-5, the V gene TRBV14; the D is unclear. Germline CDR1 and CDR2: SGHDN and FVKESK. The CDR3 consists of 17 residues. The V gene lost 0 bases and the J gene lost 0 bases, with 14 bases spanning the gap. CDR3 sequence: CASSQDGRSWYQETQYF. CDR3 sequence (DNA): TGTGCCAGCAGCCAAGACGGCCGGAGTTGGTACCAAGAGACCCAGTACTTC.

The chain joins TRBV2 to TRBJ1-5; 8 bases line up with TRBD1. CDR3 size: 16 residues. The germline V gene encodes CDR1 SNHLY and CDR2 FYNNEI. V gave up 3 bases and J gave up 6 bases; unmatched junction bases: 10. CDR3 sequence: CASSEPQGVIPQPQHF. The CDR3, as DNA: TGTGCCAGCAGTGAGCCACAGGGGGTGATTCCTCAGCCCCAGCATTTT. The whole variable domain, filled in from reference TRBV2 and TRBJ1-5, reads EPEVTQTPSHQVTQMGQEVILRCVPISNHLYFYWYRQILGQKVEFLVSFYNNEISEKSEIFDDQFSVERPDGSNFTLKIRSTKLEDSAMYFCASSEPQGVIPQPQHFGDGTRLSIL.

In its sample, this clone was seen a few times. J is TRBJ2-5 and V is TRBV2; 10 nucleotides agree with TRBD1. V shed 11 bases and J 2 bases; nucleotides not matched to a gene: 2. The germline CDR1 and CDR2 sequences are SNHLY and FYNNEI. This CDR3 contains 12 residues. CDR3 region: CAVDRGQETQYF. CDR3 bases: TGTGCCGTGGACAGGGGGCAAGAGACCCAGTACTTC.

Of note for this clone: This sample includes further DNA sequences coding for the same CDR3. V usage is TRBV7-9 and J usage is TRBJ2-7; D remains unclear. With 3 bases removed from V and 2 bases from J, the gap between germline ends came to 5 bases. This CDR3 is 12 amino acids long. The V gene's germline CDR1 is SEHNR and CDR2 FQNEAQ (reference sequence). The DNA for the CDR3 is TGTGCCAGCAGCTTGGCCGCCTACGAGCAGTACTTC. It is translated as CASSLAAYEQYF.

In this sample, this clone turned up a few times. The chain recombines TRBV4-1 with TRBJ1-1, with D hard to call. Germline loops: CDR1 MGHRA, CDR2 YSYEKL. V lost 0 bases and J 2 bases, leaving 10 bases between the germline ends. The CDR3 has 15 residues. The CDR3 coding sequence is TGCGCCAGCAGCCAAGAGGCACACCTTAACACTGAAGCTTTCTTT. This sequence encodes CASSQEAHLNTEAFF.

The CDR3 coding sequence is TGTGCCATCAGAGTTCATGGGGGGGTCACCGGGGAGCTGTTTTTT. Translated, it gives CAIRVHGGVTGELFF. V usage is TRBV10-3 and J usage is TRBJ2-2, with 7 bases lining up with TRBD2. The length of the CDR3 is 15 residues. Germline V gene sequence: CDR1 ENHRY, CDR2 SYGVKD. The V gene end was trimmed by 6 bases and the J gene end by 4 bases; junction bases not matched to a gene: 8.

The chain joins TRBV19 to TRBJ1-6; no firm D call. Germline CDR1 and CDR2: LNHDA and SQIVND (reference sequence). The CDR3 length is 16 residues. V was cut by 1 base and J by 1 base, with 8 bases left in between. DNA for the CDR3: TGTGCCAGTAGTATAGGAGGGAGGTCCTATAATTCACCCCTCCACTTT. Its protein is CASSIGGRSYNSPLHF.

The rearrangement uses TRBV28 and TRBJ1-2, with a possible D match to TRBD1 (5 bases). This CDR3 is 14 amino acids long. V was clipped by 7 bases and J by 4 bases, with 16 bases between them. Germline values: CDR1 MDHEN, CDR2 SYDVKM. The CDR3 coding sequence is TGTGCCAGCACCCTAGGGGCGTTAGGCTATGGCTACACCTTC. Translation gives CASTLGALGYGYTF.